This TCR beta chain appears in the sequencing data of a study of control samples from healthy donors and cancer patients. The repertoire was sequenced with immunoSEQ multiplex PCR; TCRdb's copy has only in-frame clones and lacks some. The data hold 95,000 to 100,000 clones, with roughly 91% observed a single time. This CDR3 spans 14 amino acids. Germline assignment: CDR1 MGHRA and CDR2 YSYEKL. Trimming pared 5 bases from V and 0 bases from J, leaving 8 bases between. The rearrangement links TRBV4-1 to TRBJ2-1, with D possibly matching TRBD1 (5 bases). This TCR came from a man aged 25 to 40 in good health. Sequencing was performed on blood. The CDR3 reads CASSYRSSYNEQFF. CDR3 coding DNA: TGCGCCAGCAGCTACAGGAGCTCCTACAATGAGCAGTTCTTC.